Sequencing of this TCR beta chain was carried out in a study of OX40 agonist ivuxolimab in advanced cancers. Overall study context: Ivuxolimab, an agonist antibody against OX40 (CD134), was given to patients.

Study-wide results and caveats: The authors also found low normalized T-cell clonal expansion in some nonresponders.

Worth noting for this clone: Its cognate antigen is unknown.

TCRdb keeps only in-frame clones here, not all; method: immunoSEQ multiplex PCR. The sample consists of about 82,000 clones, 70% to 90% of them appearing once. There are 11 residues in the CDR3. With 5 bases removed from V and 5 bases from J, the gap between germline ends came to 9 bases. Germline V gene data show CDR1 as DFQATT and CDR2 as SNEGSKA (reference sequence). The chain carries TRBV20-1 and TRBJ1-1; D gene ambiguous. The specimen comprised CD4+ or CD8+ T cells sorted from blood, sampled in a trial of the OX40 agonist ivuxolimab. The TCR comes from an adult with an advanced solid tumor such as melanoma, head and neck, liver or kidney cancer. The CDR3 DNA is TGCAGTGCTGCCAAGAGGACTGAAGCTTTCTTT. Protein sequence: CSAAKRTEAFF.